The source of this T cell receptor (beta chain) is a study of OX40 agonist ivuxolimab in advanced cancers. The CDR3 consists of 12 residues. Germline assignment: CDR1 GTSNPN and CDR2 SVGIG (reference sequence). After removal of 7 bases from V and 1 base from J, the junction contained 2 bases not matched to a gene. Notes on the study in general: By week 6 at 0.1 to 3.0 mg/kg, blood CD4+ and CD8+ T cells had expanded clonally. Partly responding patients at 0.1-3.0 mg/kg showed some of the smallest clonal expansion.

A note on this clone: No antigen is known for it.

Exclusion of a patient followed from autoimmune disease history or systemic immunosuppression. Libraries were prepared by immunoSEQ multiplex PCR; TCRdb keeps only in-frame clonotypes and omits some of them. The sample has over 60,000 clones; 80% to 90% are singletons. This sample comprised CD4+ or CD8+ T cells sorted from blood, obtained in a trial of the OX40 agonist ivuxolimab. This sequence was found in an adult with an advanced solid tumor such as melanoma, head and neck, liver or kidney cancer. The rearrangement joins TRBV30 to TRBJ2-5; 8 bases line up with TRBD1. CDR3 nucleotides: TGTGCCTTTGACAGGGGCCAAGAGACCCAGTACTTC. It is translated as CAFDRGQETQYF.